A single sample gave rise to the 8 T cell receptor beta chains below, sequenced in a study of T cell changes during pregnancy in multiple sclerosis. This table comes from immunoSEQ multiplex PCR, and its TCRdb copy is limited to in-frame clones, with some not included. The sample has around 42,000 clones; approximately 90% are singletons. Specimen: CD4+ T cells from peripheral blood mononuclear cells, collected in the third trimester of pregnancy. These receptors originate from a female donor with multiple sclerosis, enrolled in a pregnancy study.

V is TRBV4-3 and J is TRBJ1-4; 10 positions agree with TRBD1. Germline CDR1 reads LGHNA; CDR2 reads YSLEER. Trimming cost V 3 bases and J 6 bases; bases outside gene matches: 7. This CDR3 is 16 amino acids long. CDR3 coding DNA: TGCGCCAGCAGCCAGGCTCCGGGACAGGGGTATGAAAAACTGTTTTTT. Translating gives CASSQAPGQGYEKLFF.

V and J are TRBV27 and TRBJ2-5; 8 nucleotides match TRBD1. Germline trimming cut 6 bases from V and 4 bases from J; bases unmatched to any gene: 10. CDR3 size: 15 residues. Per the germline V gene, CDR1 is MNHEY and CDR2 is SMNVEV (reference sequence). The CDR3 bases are TGTGCCAGCAGCCCCTCCGGGACAGGAATAGAGACCCAGTACTTC. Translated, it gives CASSPSGTGIETQYF.

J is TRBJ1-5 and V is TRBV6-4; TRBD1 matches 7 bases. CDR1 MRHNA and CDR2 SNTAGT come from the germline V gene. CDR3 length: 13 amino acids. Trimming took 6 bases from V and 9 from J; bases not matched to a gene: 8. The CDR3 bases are TGTGCCAGCAGCGGACAGGAGGACGGGCCCCAGCATTTT. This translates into CASSGQEDGPQHF.

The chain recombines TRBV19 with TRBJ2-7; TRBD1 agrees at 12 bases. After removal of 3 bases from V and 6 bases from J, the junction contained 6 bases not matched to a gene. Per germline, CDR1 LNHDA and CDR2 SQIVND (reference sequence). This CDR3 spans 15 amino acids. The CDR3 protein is CASSMRGQGAFEQYF. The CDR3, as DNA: TGTGCCAGTAGTATGAGGGGACAGGGGGCCTTCGAGCAGTACTTC.

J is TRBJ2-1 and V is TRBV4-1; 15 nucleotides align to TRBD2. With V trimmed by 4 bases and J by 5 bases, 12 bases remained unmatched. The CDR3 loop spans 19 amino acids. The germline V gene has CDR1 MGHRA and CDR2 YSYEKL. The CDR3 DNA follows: TGCGCCAGCAGCCCTCTCGGACTAGCGGGAGGGACTGGGAACAATGAGCAGTTCTTC. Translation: CASSPLGLAGGTGNNEQFF.

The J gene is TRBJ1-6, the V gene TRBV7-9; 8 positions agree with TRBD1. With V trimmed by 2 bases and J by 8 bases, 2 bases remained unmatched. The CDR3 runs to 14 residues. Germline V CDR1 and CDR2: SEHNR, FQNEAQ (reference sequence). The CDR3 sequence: CASSLQGAYSPLHF. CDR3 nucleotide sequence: TGTGCCAGCAGCTTACAGGGGGCATATTCACCCCTCCACTTT.

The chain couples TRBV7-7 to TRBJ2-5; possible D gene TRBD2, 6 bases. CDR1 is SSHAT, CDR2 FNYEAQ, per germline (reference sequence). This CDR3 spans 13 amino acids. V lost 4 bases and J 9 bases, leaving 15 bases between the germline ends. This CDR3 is CASSSDPSGAQYF. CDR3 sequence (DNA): TGTGCCAGCAGCTCAGACCCCTCGGGGGCCCAGTACTTC.

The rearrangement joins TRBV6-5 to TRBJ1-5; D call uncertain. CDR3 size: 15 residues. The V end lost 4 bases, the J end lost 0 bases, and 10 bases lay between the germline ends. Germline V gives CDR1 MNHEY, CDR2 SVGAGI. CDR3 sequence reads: CASSSHIYSNQPQHF. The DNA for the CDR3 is TGTGCCAGCAGTTCACATATATATAGCAATCAGCCCCAGCATTTT.